This TCR beta chain was sequenced during a study of blood T cell repertoires in COVID-19. The overall study: Sources were T cells, B-cell-depleted T cells, or PBMCs; the material itself was cDNA or gDNA.

Sequencing was performed with immunoSEQ multiplex PCR; in TCRdb, only in-frame clones are kept and a portion is missing. The table records about 58,000 clones, approximately 90% of them present only once. Losses at the gene ends were 3 bases for V and 8 bases for J; bases not matched to a gene: 4. The CDR3 length is 13 residues. The source material was peripheral blood. The chain couples TRBV5-3 to TRBJ2-1, with 8 bases that match TRBD2. TRBV5-3 is marked as an open reading frame, function uncertain. The TCR originated in an older woman with active COVID-19. CDR3 protein: CARSSGGPDEQFF. The CDR3 region has the DNA TGTGCCAGAAGCTCGGGAGGGCCGGATGAGCAGTTCTTC.